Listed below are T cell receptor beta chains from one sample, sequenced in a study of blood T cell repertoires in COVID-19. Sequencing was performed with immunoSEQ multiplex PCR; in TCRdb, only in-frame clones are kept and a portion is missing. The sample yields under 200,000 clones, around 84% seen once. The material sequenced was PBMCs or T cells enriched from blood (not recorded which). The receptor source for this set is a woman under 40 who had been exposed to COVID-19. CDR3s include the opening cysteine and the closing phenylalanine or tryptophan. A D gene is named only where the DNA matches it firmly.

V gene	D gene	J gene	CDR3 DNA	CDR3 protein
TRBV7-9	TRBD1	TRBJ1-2	TGTGCCAGCAGCTTGGGACAGGGAACAGACTATGGCTACACCTTC	CASSLGQGTDYGYTF
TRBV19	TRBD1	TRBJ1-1	TGTGCCAGTAGTATGGACAGGGAGGGTCCGAAAGCTTTCTTT	CASSMDREGPKAFF
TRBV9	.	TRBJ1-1	TGTGCCAGCAGCGTTCCCGGACAAATGAACACTGAAGCTTTCTTT	CASSVPGQMNTEAFF
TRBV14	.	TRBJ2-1	TGTGCCAGCAGCCGATACCGTATTCGTAGTCCTGCGAGTGAGCAGTTCTTC	CASSRYRIRSPASEQFF
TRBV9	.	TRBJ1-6	TGTGCCAGCAGCCCCTCCCTAGTGGCAGGGTCAAATTCACCCCTCCACTTT	CASSPSLVAGSNSPLHF
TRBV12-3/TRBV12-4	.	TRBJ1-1	TGTGCCAGCAGTTTTGGGGCAAACACTGAAGCTTTCTTT	CASSFGANTEAFF
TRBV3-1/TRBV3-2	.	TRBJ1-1	TGTGCCAGCAGCCAGGGAGTGAACACTGAAGCTTTCTTT	CASSQGVNTEAFF
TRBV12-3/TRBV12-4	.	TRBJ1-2	TGTGCCAGCAGTTTATGGGGGGGTGGCTACACCTTC	CASSLWGGGYTF
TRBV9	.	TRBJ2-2	TGTGCCAGCAGCGTAGGCCTAGAGAACACCGGGGAGCTGTTTTTT	CASSVGLENTGELFF
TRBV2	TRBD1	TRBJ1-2	TGTGCCAGCAGTCCGGACAGGAGCCAAACCTATGGCTACACCTTC	CASSPDRSQTYGYTF
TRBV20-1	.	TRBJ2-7	TGCAGTGCTAGTCCCGGGCAAGCGAGGGACGAGCAGTACTTC	CSASPGQARDEQYF
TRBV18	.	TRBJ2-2	TGTGCCAGCTCACCACCTAGTCAGGGTCTCCGGGAGCTGTTTTTT	CASSPPSQGLRELFF
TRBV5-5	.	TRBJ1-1	TGTGCCAGCAGCTCCACGGTTGGGAACACTGAAGCTTTCTTT	CASSSTVGNTEAFF
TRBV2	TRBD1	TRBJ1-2	TGTGCCAGCACGGGACAGGGGGAGGATGGCTACACCTTC	CASTGQGEDGYTF
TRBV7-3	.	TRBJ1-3	TGTGCCAGCAGCCGGGACACCGGAAACACCATATATTTT	CASSRDTGNTIYF
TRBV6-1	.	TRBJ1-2	TGTGCCAGCAGTGAGGCGCAGGACTATGGCTACACCTTC	CASSEAQDYGYTF
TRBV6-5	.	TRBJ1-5	TGTGCCAGCTGGGGCAGGGGTCCCCATCAGCCCCAGCATTTT	CASWGRGPHQPQHF
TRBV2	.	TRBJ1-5	TGTGCCAGCAGTGAGGACTCCCGAAATCAGCCCCAGCATTTT	CASSEDSRNQPQHF
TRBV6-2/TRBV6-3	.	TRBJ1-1	TGTGCCAGCAGTTACTCCTCTGAAGCTTTCTTT	CASSYSSEAFF
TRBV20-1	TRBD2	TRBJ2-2	TGCAGTGCTGGACTAGCCGGGGAGCTGTTTTTT	CSAGLAGELFF